This T cell receptor beta chain was retrieved from a study of vaccination and CD4 T cells after COVID-19. Study details: No peptide, an HIV-1 Nef pool, or a CEFX pool was what each control culture received. Study-wide results and caveats: For SARS-CoV-2-reactive clonotypes, the median went from roughly 19 to 38, a nonsignificant increase.

As to this clonotype: Antigen unknown.

The CDR3 spans 15 residues. The V and J ends lost 4 bases and 1 base respectively, with 13 bases between them. CDR1 MGHDK and CDR2 SYGVNS come from the germline V gene. The assay that was used to sequence DNA from cultured CD4+ T cells was the Oncomine TCR Beta short-read assay. Investigators obtained genomic DNA by extraction from cultured CD4+ T cells. TCRdb redid the calling of the PCR reads with MiXCR, one entry per CDR3 protein. The repertoire includes about 20,000 distinct CDR3 sequences, around two fifths of them detected once, and around 7.3% sits in the top ten. Treatment defined: approximately nine-day PBMC culture with coronavirus spike peptide pools or control peptides (ViraFEST assay). Half-medium changes with fresh IL-2 medium occurred on days 3 and 7.

This chain links TRBV25-1 with TRBJ1-1; maybe TRBD1 (6 bases). The source is a human donor who had recovered from COVID-19. Sample: CD4+ T cells from blood, cultured in vitro, taken after SARS-CoV-2 vaccination. The CDR3 coding sequence is TGTGCCAGCAGTGGGGTCGGGGGGCCGAACACTGAAGCTTTCTTT. This gives the protein CASSGVGGPNTEAFF.